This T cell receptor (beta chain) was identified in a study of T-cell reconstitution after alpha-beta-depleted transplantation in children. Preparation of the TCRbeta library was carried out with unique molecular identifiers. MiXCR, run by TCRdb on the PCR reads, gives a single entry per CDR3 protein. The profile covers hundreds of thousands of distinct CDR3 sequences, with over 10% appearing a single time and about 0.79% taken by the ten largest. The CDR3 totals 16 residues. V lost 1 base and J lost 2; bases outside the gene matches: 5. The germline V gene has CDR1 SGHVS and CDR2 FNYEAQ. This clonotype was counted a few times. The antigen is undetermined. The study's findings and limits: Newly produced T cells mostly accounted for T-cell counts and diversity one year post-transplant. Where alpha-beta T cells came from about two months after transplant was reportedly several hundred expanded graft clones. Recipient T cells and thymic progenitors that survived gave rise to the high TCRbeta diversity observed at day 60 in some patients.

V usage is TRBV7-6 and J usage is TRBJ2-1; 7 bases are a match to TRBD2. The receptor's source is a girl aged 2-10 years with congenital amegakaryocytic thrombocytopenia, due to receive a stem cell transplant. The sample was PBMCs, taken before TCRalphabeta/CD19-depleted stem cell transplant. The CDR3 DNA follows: TGTGCCAGCAGCTTAGATCCTAGCGGAGCCTACAATGAGCAGTTCTTC. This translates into CASSLDPSGAYNEQFF.